These 20 T cell receptor beta chains originate from one sample sequenced in a study of T cell repertoires in cytomegalovirus infection. TCRdb re-called the reads through MiXCR, storing one row per CDR3 protein. The repertoire holds approximately 910,000 distinct CDR3 sequences, less than 40% seen once, with more than 13% in the top ten. Antigens of these TCRs are unknown. Sequenced material: cultured CD8+ T cells from PBMCs, taken from culture after CMV antigen stimulation. The receptors were sampled from a human donor in good health (CMV status not recorded). Some clones in this sample may be carry-over from other donors' samples.

The genes are TRBV3-1 and TRBJ2-1, with 10 bases matching TRBD2. The CDR3 length is 17 residues. The germline V gene has CDR1 LGHDT and CDR2 YNNKEL (reference sequence). V gave up 4 bases and J gave up 7 bases; unmatched junction bases: 13. The CDR3 protein is CASSLGERGGRKNEQFF. In nucleotides, the CDR3 is TGTGCCAGCAGCCTCGGGGAGCGGGGGGGCCGAAAGAATGAGCAGTTCTTC.

This clonotype was recorded many times. V gene TRBV7-8 combines with J gene TRBJ1-1; 8 nucleotides line up with TRBD1. Per germline, CDR1 SGHVS and CDR2 FQNEAQ. The CDR3 is 18 residues long. V lost 4 bases to trimming and J lost 3 bases; unmatched junction nucleotides: 16. CDR3 in amino acids: CASSSDLVYGQGDTEAFF. The CDR3 bases are TGTGCCAGCAGCTCCGATTTAGTATACGGACAGGGAGACACTGAAGCTTTCTTT.

The CDR3 region is CASSDGVQETQYF. The CDR3 nucleotides are TGTGCCAGCAGTGACGGCGTCCAAGAGACCCAGTACTTC. The chain uses TRBV2 and TRBJ2-5; no reliable D call. The V and J ends lost 3 bases and 1 base respectively, with 6 bases between them. Germline CDR1 and CDR2: SNHLY and FYNNEI. The CDR3 extends over 13 amino acids.

In nucleotides, the CDR3 is TGTGCCAGCTCGGACAGACATGGCTACACCTTC. It specifies CASSDRHGYTF. This sequence joins TRBV6-5 and TRBJ1-2, with D tentatively TRBD1 (6 bases). Trimming shortened V by 8 bases and J by 6 bases, and 10 bases separated the two germline ends. CDR3 length: 11 amino acids. Germline-derived CDR1 and CDR2 are MNHEY and SVGAGI.

This clonotype has ten or more counts. J is TRBJ2-7 and V is TRBV7-2, with D uncertain. Germline CDR1 reads SGHTA; CDR2 reads FQGNSA. The V end lost 1 base, the J end lost 5 bases, and 9 bases lay between the germline ends. This CDR3 is built from 13 residues. DNA of the CDR3: TGTGCCAGCAGCTTAGATGGGTTGAACGAGCAGTACGTC. Amino acid sequence: CASSLDGLNEQYV.

A note on this clonotype: One end of the junction varies from germline; a read error may be responsible. The chain joins TRBV12-3 or TRBV12-4 to TRBJ1-1; D unclear. The CDR3 covers 13 residues. CDR3 DNA: TGTGCCAACAGTTTAGCGGGGAACACTGAAGCTTTCTTT. The encoded protein is CANSLAGNTEAFF.

Only a few counts were recorded for this clonotype. This rearrangement joins TRBV19 to TRBJ2-1; 9 bases are shared with TRBD1. CDR3 length: 15 residues. V was pared by 3 bases and J by 3 bases, with 3 bases of the junction left unmatched. Germline CDR1 and CDR2: LNHDA and SQIVND (reference sequence). CDR3 sequence: CASSILDRGYNEQFF. The CDR3 nucleotides read TGTGCCAGTAGTATCTTGGACAGGGGCTACAATGAGCAGTTCTTC.

This clonotype was seen a few times. The V and J genes are TRBV6-5 and TRBJ1-2, with D possibly TRBD1 on 6 matching bases. Between the trimmed V and J ends, which lost 6 bases and 5 bases, there was a span of 19 bases. There are 15 residues in the CDR3. CDR1 MNHEY and CDR2 SVGAGI come from the germline V gene. The CDR3 is CASSLTRGGGYGYTF. In DNA form, the CDR3 reads TGTGCCAGCAGCCTTACCAGGGGTGGAGGTTATGGCTACACCTTC.

This clonotype was detected a few times. The chain has TRBV18 and TRBJ1-5; 9 bases are a match to TRBD1. The CDR3 runs to 16 residues. V dropped 8 bases and J dropped 1; count of bases not matched to a gene: 9. Germline V CDR1 and CDR2: KGHSH, LQKENI. The CDR3 DNA sequence: TGTGCCAGCCGGGACAGGGTTCTGGAGAGCAATCAGCCCCAGCATTTT. Amino acids: CASRDRVLESNQPQHF.

The sample holds one count of this clonotype. One end of the junction is discordant with germline, which a read error may explain. This rearrangement joins TRBV7-4 to TRBJ1-2, with D possibly being TRBD1 (6 bases). The V gene's germline CDR1 is SGHVT and CDR2 SQSDAQ. The CDR3 loop spans 15 amino acids. CDR3 in amino acids: CAGSLLDRPNYGYTF. For the CDR3, the DNA is TGTGCCGGCAGCTTACTGGACAGACCTAACTATGGCTACACCTTC.

This clonotype was detected only a few times. The chain carries TRBV4-3 and TRBJ1-2; no definite D call. The CDR3 runs 15 residues. Trimming took 0 bases from V and 8 from J, leaving 16 bases between them. Germline loops: CDR1 LGHNA, CDR2 YSLEER. Written as DNA, the CDR3 is TGCGCCAGCAGCCAAGATAGAGGTCTGGGAAACGGCTACACCTTC. It is translated as CASSQDRGLGNGYTF.

The V call is TRBV4-1, the J call TRBJ1-6; 10 bases agree with TRBD1. V gave up 10 bases and J gave up 7 bases; unmatched junction bases: 4. The CDR3 length is 13 residues. The germline CDR1 and CDR2 sequences are MGHRA and YSYEKL. In nucleotides, the CDR3 is TGCGCCACTACGGACAGGGGGAATTCACCCCTCCACTTT. It is translated as CATTDRGNSPLHF.

This chain joins TRBV15 and TRBJ2-3, with a possible D match to TRBD1 (6 bases). V was clipped by 2 bases and J by 2 bases, with 20 bases between them. Germline V gene data show CDR1 as LNHNV and CDR2 as YYDKDF (reference sequence). The CDR3 is made up of 18 amino acids. The CDR3 DNA follows: TGTGCCACCAGCAGAAAACCGGGACACCTATCACCCACAGATACGCAGTATTTT. Residues: CATSRKPGHLSPTDTQYF.

The chain recombines TRBV19 with TRBJ1-5; no clear D gene. The CDR3 spans 15 residues. V lost 5 bases, J lost 3 bases, and 14 bases lay in between. Germline loops: CDR1 LNHDA, CDR2 SQIVND (reference sequence). As DNA, the CDR3 is TGTGCCAGTAGTGCTAATCCGGGAGCCAATCAGCCCCAGCATTTT. Its protein product is CASSANPGANQPQHF.

The chain links TRBV13 to TRBJ2-2; 11 nucleotides agree with TRBD1. Germline V gene data show CDR1 as PRHDT and CDR2 as FYEKMQ (reference sequence). The V gene end was trimmed by 3 bases and the J gene end by 4 bases; junction bases not matched to a gene: 1. CDR3 length: 15 residues. The CDR3: CASSLDRGPTGELFF. The CDR3 bases are TGTGCCAGCAGCTTGGACAGGGGGCCCACCGGGGAGCTGTTTTTT.

This clonotype was counted ten times or more. The gene calls are TRBV6-1 and TRBJ2-6, with 7 positions matching TRBD1. V shed 2 bases and J 0 bases; nucleotides not matched to a gene: 7. Germline CDR1 is MNHNS and CDR2 is SASEGT. The CDR3 totals 18 residues. The CDR3: CASSERDRAYSGANVLTF. CDR3 coding DNA: TGTGCCAGCAGTGAACGTGACAGGGCTTACTCTGGGGCCAACGTCCTGACTTTC.

V and J are TRBV10-3 and TRBJ2-1; the D call may be TRBD1 or TRBD2 (6 bases each). The germline gives CDR1 ENHRY, CDR2 SYGVKD. This CDR3 has 11 residues. Trimming pared 3 bases from V and 13 bases from J, leaving 10 bases between. The CDR3 nucleotides are TGTGCCATCAGTGAAGGGGGGAGACAGTTCTTC. It yields the protein CAISEGGRQFF.

This clonotype was seen a few times. This sequence joins TRBV5-8 and TRBJ2-2; D ambiguous. The CDR3 is made up of 15 amino acids. Germline CDR1 and CDR2: SGHTS and YDEGEE. Trimming cost V 0 bases and J 5 bases, with 11 bases left between them. CDR3 amino acids: CASSLEQRLTGELFF. CDR3 nucleotides: TGTGCCAGCAGCTTGGAGCAGAGGTTAACCGGGGAGCTGTTTTTT.

This sequence joins TRBV27 and TRBJ2-7; TRBD2 aligns across 7 bases. The V and J ends lost 3 bases and 6 bases, in that order; junction bases with no gene match: 5. Looked up from germline, CDR1 is MNHEY and CDR2 is SMNVEV (reference sequence). The CDR3 is made up of 13 amino acids. CDR3 sequence reads: CASSFVAGGEQYV. CDR3 bases: TGTGCCAGCAGTTTCGTAGCGGGCGGCGAGCAGTACGTC.

This clonotype was detected only a few times. A read error may explain this, as a much larger clone is one base away. The rearrangement joins TRBV7-9 to TRBJ2-1; D is perhaps TRBD1 (6 bases). The CDR3 has 13 residues. V was pared by 7 bases and J by 0 bases, with 7 bases between. Germline values: CDR1 SEHNR, CDR2 FQNEAQ (reference sequence). CDR3 loop: CASMDSSYNEQFF. The CDR3, as DNA: TGTGCCAGCATGGACAGCTCCTACAATGAGCAGTTCTTC.